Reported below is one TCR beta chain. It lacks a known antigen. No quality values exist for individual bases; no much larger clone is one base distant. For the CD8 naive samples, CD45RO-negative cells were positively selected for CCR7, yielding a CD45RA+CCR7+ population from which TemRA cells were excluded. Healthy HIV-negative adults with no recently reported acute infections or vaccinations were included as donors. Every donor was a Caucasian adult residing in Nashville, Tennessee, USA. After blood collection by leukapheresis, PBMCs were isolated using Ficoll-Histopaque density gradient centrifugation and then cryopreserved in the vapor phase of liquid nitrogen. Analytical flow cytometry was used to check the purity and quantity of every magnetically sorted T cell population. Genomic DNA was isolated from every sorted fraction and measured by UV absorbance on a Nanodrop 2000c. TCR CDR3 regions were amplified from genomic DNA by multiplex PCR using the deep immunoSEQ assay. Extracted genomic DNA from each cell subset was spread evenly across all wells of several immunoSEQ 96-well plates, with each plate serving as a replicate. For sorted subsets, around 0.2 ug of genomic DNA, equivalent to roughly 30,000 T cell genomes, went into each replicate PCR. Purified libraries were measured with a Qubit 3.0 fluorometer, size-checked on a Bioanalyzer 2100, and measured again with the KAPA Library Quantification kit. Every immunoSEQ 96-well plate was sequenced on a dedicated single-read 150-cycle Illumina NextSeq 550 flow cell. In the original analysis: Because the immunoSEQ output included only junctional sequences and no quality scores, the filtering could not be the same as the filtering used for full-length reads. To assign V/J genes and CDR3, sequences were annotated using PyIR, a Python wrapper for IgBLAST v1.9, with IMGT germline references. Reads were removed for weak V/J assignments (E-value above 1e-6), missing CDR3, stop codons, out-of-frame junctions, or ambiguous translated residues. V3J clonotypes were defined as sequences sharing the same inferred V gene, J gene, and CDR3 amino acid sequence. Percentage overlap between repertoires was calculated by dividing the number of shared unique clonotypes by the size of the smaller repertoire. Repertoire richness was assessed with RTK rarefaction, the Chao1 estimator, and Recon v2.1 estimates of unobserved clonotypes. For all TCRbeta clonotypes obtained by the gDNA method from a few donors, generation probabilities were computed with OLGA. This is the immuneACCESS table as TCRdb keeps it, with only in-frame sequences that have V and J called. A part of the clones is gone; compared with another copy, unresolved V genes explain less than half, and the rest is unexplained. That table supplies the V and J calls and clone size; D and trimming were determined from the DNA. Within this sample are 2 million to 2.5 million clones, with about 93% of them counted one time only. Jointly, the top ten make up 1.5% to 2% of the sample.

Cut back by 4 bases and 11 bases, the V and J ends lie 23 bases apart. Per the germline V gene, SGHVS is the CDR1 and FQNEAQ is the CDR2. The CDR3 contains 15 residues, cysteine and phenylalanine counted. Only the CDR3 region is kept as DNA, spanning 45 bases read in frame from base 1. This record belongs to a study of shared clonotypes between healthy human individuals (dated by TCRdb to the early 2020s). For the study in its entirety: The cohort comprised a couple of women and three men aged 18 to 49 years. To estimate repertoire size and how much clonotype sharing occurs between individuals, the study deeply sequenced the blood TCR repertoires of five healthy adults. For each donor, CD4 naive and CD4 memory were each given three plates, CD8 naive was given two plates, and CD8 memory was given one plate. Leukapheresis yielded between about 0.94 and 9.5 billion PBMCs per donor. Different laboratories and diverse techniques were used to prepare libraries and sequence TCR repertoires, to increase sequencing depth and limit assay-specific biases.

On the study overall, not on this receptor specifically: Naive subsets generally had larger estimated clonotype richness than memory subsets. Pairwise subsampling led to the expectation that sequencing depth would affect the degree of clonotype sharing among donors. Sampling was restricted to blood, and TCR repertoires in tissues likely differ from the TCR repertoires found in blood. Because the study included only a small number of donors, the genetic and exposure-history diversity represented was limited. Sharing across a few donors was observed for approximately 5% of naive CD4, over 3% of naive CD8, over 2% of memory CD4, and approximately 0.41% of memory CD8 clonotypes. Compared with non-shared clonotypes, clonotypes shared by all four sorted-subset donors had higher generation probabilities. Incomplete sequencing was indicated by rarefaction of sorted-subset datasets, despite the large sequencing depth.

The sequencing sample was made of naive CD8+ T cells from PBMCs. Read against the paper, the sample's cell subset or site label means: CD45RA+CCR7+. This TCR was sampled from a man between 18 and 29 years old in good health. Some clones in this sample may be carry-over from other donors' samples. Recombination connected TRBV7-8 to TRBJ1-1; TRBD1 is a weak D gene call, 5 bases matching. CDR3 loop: CASSYYKWGDFYAFF. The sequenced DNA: TGTGCCAGCAGCTATTATAAGTGGGGGGACTTCTATGCTTTCTTT.